This entry features one T cell receptor beta chain sequence. Its antigen is still unknown. This specimen comes from a study of cytomegalovirus exposure and HLA in healthy donors. Study summary: About 179 million T cells yielded some 120 million unique TCR beta sequences in earlier analysis.

Broader study findings: With high specificity and sensitivity, the classifier reportedly diagnosed cytomegalovirus status. Cytomegalovirus-associated status was assigned to roughly 160 TCR beta chains.

V was clipped by 4 bases and J by 0 bases; unmatched bases: 2. This CDR3 has 14 residues. Germline assignment: CDR1 GTSNPN and CDR2 SVGIG (reference sequence). The PCR ran on 60 Vbeta and 13 Jbeta primers. The assay was immunoSEQ multiplex PCR, and TCRdb's table has in-frame clones only and misses some. The data hold 110,000 to 150,000 clones, with about 80% observed a single time. The receptor was isolated from a man aged 35-49 years in good health and CMV-seropositive. The sample was PBMCs. The V and J genes are TRBV30 and TRBJ2-1; the match to TRBD2 covers 8 bases. The CDR3 coding sequence is TGTGCCTGGACGGGGGGGTACTCCTACAATGAGCAGTTCTTC. Protein: CAWTGGYSYNEQFF. Filled out from reference TRBV30 and TRBJ2-1, the complete variable domain reads SQTIHQWPATLVQPVGSPLSLECTVEGTSNPNLYWYRQAAGRGLQLLFYSVGIGQISSEVPQNLSASRPQDRQFILSSKKLLLSDSGFYLCAWTGGYSYNEQFFGPGTRLTVL.